This entry is about one TCR beta chain. The antigen remains unidentified. The data derive from a study of T-cell reconstitution after alpha-beta-depleted transplantation in children. Study results and caveats: It was reported that alpha-beta T cells came from several hundred expanded graft clones (about two months after transplant).

The CDR3 is 16 residues long. Germline CDR1 LNHDA, CDR2 SQIVND (reference sequence). Trimming removed 4 bases at V and 3 bases at J, with 16 bases between. Unique molecular identifiers were built into the TCRbeta library. TCRdb re-derived calls from the PCR reads in MiXCR, one entry per CDR3 protein. Of about 540,000 distinct CDR3 sequences listed, more than 20% are singletons. Material: PBMCs, obtained before TCRalphabeta/CD19-depleted stem cell transplant. V usage is TRBV19 and J usage is TRBJ1-5, with D possibly TRBD1 on 6 matching bases. This receptor was obtained from a boy under two years old with Wiskott-Aldrich syndrome, due to receive a stem cell transplant. CDR3 region: CASSNGGPGANQPQHF. The DNA of the CDR3 is TGTGCCAGTAGTAATGGCGGACCAGGGGCCAATCAGCCCCAGCATTTT.